This is a list of T cell receptor beta chains from one sample in a study of cytomegalovirus exposure and HLA in healthy donors. This table comes from immunoSEQ multiplex PCR, and its TCRdb copy is limited to in-frame clones, with some not included. The sample yields 120,000 or so clones, roughly 75% seen once. Sequencing input: PBMCs. The receptor source for this set is a woman between 50 and 59 years old in good health and CMV-seronegative. Each CDR3 is given with its conserved first and last residue. D genes are given only for firm matches. Clone sizes are given selectively: once, few, many, or a class where the clone is expanded.

j_call | v_call | d_call | clone_size | cdr3_nt | cdr3_aa
TRBJ2-7 | TRBV18 | . | few | TGTGCCGGCGGGACTCGTGAGGGGCAGTACTTC | CAGGTREGQYF
TRBJ2-2 | TRBV7-2 | . | . | TGTGCCAGCAGCTTACAAGTTACAGAGAACACCGGGGAGCTGTTTTTT | CASSLQVTENTGELFF
TRBJ2-1 | TRBV7-9 | TRBD2 | . | TGTGCCAGCAGCTTCAGACTAGCCCTGTACAATGAGCAGTTCTTC | CASSFRLALYNEQFF
TRBJ1-5 | TRBV6-5 | . | once | TGTGCCAGCAGAACTCCTTCAGTGGGGGCGCCCCAGCATTTT | CASRTPSVGAPQHF
TRBJ2-7 | TRBV13 | TRBD1 | . | TGTGCCAGCAGCTCGGGACAGGGGGGTTACGAGCAGTACTTC | CASSSGQGGYEQYF
TRBJ2-1 | TRBV4-2 | . | few | TGTGCCAGCAGCCAGGCCGGAGGGGGACTAAGGGACAATGAGCAGTTCTTC | CASSQAGGGLRDNEQFF
TRBJ1-1 | TRBV7-2 | TRBD1 | . | TGTGCCAGCAGCCGAGGACAGGGGGCCATCTCTGAAGCTTTCTTT | CASSRGQGAISEAFF
TRBJ2-2 | TRBV28 | TRBD2 | once | TGTGCCAGCAGTCGACCTAGCGGACGGAGCACCGGGGAGCTGTTTTTT | CASSRPSGRSTGELFF
TRBJ2-7 | TRBV29-1 | TRBD2 | . | TGCAGCGTTCCAGGGACTAGGCCCTACGAGCAGTACTTC | CSVPGTRPYEQYF
TRBJ1-5 | TRBV6-6 | TRBD1 | . | TGTGCCAGCAGAACCGGACAGGGGGATCAGCCCCAGCATTTT | CASRTGQGDQPQHF
TRBJ2-7 | TRBV4-1 | . | . | TGCGCCAGCAGCCAAGACCTCATACGGGACAAACCATCCGAGCAGTACTTC | CASSQDLIRDKPSEQYF
TRBJ2-5 | TRBV5-4 | . | . | TGTGCCAGCAGCCCCGACAGGAAAACCCAAGAGACCCAGTACTTC | CASSPDRKTQETQYF
TRBJ1-2 | TRBV6-6 | . | . | TGTGCCAGCTCGAGTTGGACCGAGGGAGGCTACACCTTC | CASSSWTEGGYTF
TRBJ2-1 | TRBV7-8 | . | . | TGTGCCAGCAGCTCCCCCGGGAGTTCCCCCAATGAGCAGTTCTTC | CASSSPGSSPNEQFF
TRBJ1-1 | TRBV6-5 | . | once | TGTGCCATCAGGTACAACCGGGACATAGGCACTGAAGCTTTCTTT | CAIRYNRDIGTEAFF
TRBJ1-2 | TRBV5-8 | TRBD1 | few | TGTGCCAGCAGCTGGAAGGACAGGGGCTCGAACTATGGCTACACCTTC | CASSWKDRGSNYGYTF
TRBJ1-2 | TRBV28 | TRBD1 | few | TGTGCCAGCAGGACCCGGGACAGACTCTATGGCTACACCTTC | CASRTRDRLYGYTF
TRBJ1-3 | TRBV7-9 | . | few | TGTGCCAGCAGCCAAGACGGACAGTACTCTGGAAACACCATATATTTT | CASSQDGQYSGNTIYF
TRBJ2-3 | TRBV6-1 | . | . | TGTGCCAGCAGTGAGAAGGGGGGGTATGGGTTCACAGATACGCAGTATTTT | CASSEKGGYGFTDTQYF
TRBJ2-7 | TRBV4-3 | TRBD2 | . | TGCGCCAGCAGCCAGGCGGGAGGTATTGGCGAGCAGTACTTC | CASSQAGGIGEQYF
TRBJ1-4 | TRBV11-2 | TRBD1 | . | TGTGCCAGCAGCTTATCAGGGGGCGATGAAAAACTGTTTTTT | CASSLSGGDEKLFF